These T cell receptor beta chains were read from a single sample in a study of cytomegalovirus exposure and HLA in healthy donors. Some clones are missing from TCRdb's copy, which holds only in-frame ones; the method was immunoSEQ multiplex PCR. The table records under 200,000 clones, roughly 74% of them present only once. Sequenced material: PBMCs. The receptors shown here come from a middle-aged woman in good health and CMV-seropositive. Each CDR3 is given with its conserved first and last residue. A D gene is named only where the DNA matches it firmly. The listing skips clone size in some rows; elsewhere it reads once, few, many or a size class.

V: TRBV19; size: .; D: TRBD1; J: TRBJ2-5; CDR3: CASSPLQGETQYF; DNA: TGTGCCAGTAGTCCATTACAGGGGGAGACCCAGTACTTC
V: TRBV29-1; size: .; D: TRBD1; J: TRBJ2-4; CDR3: CSVERQGLNIQYF; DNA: TGCAGCGTTGAAAGACAGGGGCTAAACATTCAGTACTTC
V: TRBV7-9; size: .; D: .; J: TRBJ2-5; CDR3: CASSRAQGGPQETQYF; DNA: TGTGCCAGCAGCCGGGCCCAGGGTGGGCCCCAAGAGACCCAGTACTTC
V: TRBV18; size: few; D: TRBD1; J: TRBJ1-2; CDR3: CASSPDRVHYGYTF; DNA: TGTGCCAGCTCACCGGACAGGGTTCACTATGGCTACACCTTC
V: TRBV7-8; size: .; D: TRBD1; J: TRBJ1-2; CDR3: CASSRDVRQGLTSYGYTF; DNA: TGTGCCAGCAGCCGTGACGTCAGACAGGGATTGACGAGCTATGGCTACACCTTC
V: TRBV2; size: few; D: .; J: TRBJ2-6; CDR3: CASSEYGAGAGANVLTF; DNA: TGTGCCAGCAGTGAATATGGCGCAGGGGCCGGGGCCAACGTCCTGACTTTC
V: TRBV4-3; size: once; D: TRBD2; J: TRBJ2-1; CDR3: CASSRYSGSSYNEQFF; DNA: TGCGCCAGCAGCCGATATAGCGGGAGTTCCTACAATGAGCAGTTCTTC
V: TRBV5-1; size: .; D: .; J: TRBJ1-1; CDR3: CASSLDRVTEAFF; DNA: TGCGCCAGCAGCTTGGACAGGGTCACTGAAGCTTTCTTT
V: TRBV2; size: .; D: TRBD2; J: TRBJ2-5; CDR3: CASTLAGGLRVETQYF; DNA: TGTGCCAGCACACTAGCGGGGGGACTTAGGGTTGAGACCCAGTACTTC
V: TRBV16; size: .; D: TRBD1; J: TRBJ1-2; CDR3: CASSPQGANYGYTF; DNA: TGTGCCAGCAGCCCCCAGGGGGCCAACTATGGCTACACCTTC
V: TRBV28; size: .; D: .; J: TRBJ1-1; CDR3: CASTLFTEAFF; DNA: TGTGCCAGCACCCTTTTCACTGAAGCTTTCTTT
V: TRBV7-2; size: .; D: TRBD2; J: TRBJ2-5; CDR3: CASSTGLAGAETQYF; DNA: TGTGCCAGCAGCACCGGACTAGCGGGAGCAGAGACCCAGTACTTC
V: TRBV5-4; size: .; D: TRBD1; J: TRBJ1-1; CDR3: CASSPVPRTGMNTEAFF; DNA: TGTGCCAGCAGCCCCGTCCCCCGGACAGGGATGAACACTGAAGCTTTCTTT
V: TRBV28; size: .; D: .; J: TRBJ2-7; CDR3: CASSSTGRKNEQYF; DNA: TGTGCCAGCAGTTCGACAGGTCGTAAAAACGAGCAGTACTTC
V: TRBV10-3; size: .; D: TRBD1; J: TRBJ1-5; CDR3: CAISERGTASNQPQHF; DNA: TGTGCCATCAGTGAGCGCGGGACAGCTAGCAATCAGCCCCAGCATTTT
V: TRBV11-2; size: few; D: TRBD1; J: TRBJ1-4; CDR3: CASSLLGTGNEKLFF; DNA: TGTGCCAGCAGCTTATTGGGGACAGGAAATGAAAAACTGTTTTTT
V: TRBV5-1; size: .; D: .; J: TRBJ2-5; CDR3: CASSTGGGQGETQYF; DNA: TGCGCCAGCAGTACAGGGGGGGGGCAGGGAGAGACCCAGTACTTC
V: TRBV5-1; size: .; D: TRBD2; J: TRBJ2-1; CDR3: CASSPSGRGESEQFF; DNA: TGCGCCAGCAGCCCCAGCGGGAGAGGGGAGAGCGAGCAGTTCTTC
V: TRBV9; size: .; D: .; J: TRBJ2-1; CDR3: CASNPNQGNEQFF; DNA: TGTGCCAGCAATCCTAACCAGGGGAATGAGCAGTTCTTC
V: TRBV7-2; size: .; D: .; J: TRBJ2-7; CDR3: CASSLGGGVTYEQYF; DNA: TGTGCCAGCAGCTTAGGCGGAGGGGTAACCTACGAGCAGTACTTC
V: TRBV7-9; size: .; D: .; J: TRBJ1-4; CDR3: CASSPLEKLFF; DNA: TGTGCCAGCAGCCCCCTAGAAAAACTGTTTTTT
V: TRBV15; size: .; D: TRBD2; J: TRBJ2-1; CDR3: CATSRDLAGEVEQFF; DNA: TGTGCCACCAGCAGAGATCTCGCGGGAGAGGTCGAGCAGTTCTTC
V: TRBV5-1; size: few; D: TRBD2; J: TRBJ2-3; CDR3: CASTRSQRGTLSTDTQYF; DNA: TGCGCCAGCACCCGCTCTCAGCGGGGAACACTGAGCACAGATACGCAGTATTTT
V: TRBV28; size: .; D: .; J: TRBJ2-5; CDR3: CASSLFPRQETQYF; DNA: TGTGCCAGCAGTTTATTTCCTAGGCAAGAGACCCAGTACTTC
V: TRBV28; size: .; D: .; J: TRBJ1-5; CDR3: CASSFPFNQPQHF; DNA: TGTGCCAGCAGTTTCCCATTCAATCAGCCCCAGCATTTT
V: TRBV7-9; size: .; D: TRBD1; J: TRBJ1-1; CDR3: CASSSTGGIGNTEAFF; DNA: TGTGCCAGCAGCTCGACAGGGGGCATAGGAAACACTGAAGCTTTCTTT
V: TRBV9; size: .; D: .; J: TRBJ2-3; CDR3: CASSVGLQGEDTQYF; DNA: TGTGCCAGCAGCGTAGGCCTCCAGGGTGAAGATACGCAGTATTTT
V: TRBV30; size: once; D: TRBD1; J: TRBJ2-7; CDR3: CAWSEDRPNSYEQYF; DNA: TGTGCCTGGAGTGAGGACAGGCCGAACTCCTACGAGCAGTACTTC
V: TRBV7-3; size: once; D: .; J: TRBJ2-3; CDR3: CASSLIIRDTQYF; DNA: TGTGCCAGCAGCTTAATTATTAGAGATACGCAGTATTTT
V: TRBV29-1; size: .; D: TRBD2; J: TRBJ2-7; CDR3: CSVERLGLAGEGEQYF; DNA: TGCAGCGTTGAGAGACTCGGACTAGCGGGAGAGGGCGAGCAGTACTTC
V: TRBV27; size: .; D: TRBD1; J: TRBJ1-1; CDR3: CASSWTGGGTEAFF; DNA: TGTGCCAGCAGTTGGACAGGGGGCGGGACTGAAGCTTTCTTT
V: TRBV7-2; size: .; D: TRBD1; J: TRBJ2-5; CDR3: CASSQQDRRFETQYF; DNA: TGTGCCAGCAGCCAGCAGGACAGGCGGTTTGAGACCCAGTACTTC
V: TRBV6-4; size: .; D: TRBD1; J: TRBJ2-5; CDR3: CASRESGQGKKTQYF; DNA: TGTGCCAGCAGGGAATCGGGACAGGGTAAAAAGACCCAGTACTTC
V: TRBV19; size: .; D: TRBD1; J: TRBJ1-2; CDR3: CASSIGDRTADGYTF; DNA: TGTGCCAGTAGTATCGGGGACAGGACAGCAGATGGCTACACCTTC
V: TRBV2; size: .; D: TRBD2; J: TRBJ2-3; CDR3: CASSDTAGGYPYF; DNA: TGTGCCAGCAGTGATACGGCGGGAGGTTATCCGTATTTT
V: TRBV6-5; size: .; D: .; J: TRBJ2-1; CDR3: CASSFLGQSNNEQFF; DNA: TGTGCCAGCAGCTTTCTAGGACAGAGTAACAATGAGCAGTTCTTC
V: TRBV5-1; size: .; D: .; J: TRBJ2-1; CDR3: CASNPDRNYNEQFF; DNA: TGCGCCAGCAACCCGGACAGAAATTACAATGAGCAGTTCTTC
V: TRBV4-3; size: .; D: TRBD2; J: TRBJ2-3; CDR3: CASSHGEGYTDTQYF; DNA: TGCGCCAGCAGCCACGGGGAGGGGTACACAGATACGCAGTATTTT
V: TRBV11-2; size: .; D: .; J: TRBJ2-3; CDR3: CASSLDSSSSTDTQYF; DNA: TGTGCCAGCAGCTTAGACAGTTCCTCTAGCACAGATACGCAGTATTTT
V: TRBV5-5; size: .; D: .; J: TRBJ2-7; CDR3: CASVPGVTVQAFHFLYEQYF; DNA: TGTGCCAGCGTCCCTGGGGTGACAGTCCAGGCATTCCATTTTCTCTACGAGCAGTACTTC
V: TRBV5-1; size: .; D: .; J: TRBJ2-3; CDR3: CASSLEGVITDTQYF; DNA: TGCGCCAGCAGCTTGGAGGGAGTGATCACAGATACGCAGTATTTT
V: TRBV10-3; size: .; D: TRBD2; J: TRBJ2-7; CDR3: CAISEFGSGSDEQYF; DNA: TGTGCCATCAGTGAGTTCGGTAGCGGGAGTGACGAGCAGTACTTC
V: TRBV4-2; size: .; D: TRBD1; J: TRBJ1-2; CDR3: CASSQDGGGTYGYTF; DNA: TGTGCCAGCAGCCAAGATGGAGGGGGCACCTATGGCTACACCTTC
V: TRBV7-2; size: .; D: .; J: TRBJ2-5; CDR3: CASSPSRPAREETQYF; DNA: TGTGCCAGCAGCCCTAGCCGCCCGGCTAGGGAGGAGACCCAGTACTTC
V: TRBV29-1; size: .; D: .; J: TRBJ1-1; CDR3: CSVGHDRNTEAFF; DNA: TGCAGCGTTGGACATGACCGGAACACTGAAGCTTTCTTT
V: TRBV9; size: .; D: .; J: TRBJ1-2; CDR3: CASSVGVQPLYGYTF; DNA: TGTGCCAGCAGCGTAGGAGTACAGCCCCTCTATGGCTACACCTTC
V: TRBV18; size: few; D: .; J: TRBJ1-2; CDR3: CASSPSTGLANYGYTF; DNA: TGTGCCAGCTCACCATCGACAGGCCTAGCTAACTATGGCTACACCTTC
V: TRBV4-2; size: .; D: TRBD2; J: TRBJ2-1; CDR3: CASSQDPAGGRYNEQFF; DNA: TGTGCCAGCAGCCAAGATCCAGCGGGAGGGCGGTACAATGAGCAGTTCTTC
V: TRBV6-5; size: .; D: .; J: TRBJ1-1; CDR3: CASSYSRTANTEAFF; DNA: TGTGCCAGCAGTTACTCCAGGACAGCGAACACTGAAGCTTTCTTT
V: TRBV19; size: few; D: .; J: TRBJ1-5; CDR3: CASSISTAGRSSNQPQHF; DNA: TGTGCCAGTAGTATTAGTACCGCGGGGCGGAGTAGCAATCAGCCCCAGCATTTT
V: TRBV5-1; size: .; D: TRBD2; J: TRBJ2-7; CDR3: CASSLGPSGSSYEQYF; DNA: TGCGCCAGCAGCTTGGGTCCTAGCGGGTCCTCCTACGAGCAGTACTTC
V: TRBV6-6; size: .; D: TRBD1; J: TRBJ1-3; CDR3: CASSYLDRGTGNTIYF; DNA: TGTGCCAGCAGTTACTTAGACAGGGGAACTGGAAACACCATATATTTT
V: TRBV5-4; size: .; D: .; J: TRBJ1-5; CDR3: CASSWGGVRNQPQHF; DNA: TGTGCCAGCAGCTGGGGGGGGGTACGCAATCAGCCCCAGCATTTT
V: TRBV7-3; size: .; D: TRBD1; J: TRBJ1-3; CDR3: CASSAHPTGSGNTIYF; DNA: TGTGCCAGCAGCGCACACCCGACAGGGTCTGGAAACACCATATATTTT
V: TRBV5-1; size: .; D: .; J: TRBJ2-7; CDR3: CASSPGTILYEQYF; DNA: TGCGCCAGCAGCCCAGGGACAATCCTCTACGAGCAGTACTTC
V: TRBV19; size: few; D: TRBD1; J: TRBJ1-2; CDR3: CASSTTRDRVGYTF; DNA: TGTGCCAGTAGTACCACGAGGGACAGGGTTGGCTACACCTTC
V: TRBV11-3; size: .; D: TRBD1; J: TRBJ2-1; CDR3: CASSLTGTGTYNEQFF; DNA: TGTGCCAGCAGCCTAACCGGGACAGGGACCTACAATGAGCAGTTCTTC
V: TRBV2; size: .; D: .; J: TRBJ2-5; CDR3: CASSADNSQNQETQYF; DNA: TGTGCCAGCAGTGCGGACAACAGCCAAAATCAAGAGACCCAGTACTTC
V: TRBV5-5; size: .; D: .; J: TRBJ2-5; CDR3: CASSLGSTGRPGGLETQYF; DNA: TGTGCCAGCAGCTTAGGCTCCACGGGTCGTCCCGGGGGGCTCGAGACCCAGTACTTC